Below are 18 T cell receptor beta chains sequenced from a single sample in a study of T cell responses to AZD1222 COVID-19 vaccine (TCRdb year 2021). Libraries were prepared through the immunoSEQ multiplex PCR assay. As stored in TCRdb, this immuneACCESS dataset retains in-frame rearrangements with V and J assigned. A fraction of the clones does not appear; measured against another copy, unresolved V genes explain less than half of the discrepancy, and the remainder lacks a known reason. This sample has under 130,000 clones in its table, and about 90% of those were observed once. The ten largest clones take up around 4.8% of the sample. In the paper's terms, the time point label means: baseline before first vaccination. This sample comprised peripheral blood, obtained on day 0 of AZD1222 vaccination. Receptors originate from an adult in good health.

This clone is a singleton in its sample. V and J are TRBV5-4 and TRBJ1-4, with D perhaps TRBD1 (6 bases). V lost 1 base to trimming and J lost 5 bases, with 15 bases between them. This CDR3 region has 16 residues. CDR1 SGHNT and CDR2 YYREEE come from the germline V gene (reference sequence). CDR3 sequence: CASSLKRGGRNEKLFF. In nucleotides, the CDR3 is TGTGCCAGCAGCTTGAAGAGAGGGGGGCGCAATGAAAAACTGTTTTTT. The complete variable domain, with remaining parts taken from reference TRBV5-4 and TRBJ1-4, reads ETGVTQSPTHLIKTRGQQVTLRCSSQSGHNTVSWYQQALGQGPQFIFQYYREEENGRGNFPPRFSGLQFPNYSSELNVNALELDDSALYLCASSLKRGGRNEKLFFGSGTQLSVL.

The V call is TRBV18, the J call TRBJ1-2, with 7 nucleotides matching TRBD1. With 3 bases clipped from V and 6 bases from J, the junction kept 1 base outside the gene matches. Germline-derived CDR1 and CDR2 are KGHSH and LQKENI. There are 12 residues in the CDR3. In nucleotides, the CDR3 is TGTGCCAGCTCACCGACAGGGAATGGCTACACCTTC. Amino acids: CASSPTGNGYTF.

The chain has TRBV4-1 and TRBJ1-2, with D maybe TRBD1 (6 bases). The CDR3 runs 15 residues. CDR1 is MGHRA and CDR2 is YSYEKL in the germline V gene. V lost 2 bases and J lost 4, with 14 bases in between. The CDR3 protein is CASSQTTGTPYGYTF. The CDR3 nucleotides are TGCGCCAGCAGCCAAACTACCGGGACACCCTATGGCTACACCTTC.

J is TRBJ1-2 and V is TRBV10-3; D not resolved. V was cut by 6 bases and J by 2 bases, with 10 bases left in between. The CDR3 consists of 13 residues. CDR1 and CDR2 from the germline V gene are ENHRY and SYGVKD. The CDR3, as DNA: TGTGCCATCAGCACCGAGGGAAACTATGGCTACACCTTC. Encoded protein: CAISTEGNYGYTF.

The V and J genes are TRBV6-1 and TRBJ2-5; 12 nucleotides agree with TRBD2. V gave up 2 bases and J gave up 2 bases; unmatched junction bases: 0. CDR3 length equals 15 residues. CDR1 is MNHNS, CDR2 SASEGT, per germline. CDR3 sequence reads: CASSELAGGQETQYF. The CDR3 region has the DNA TGTGCCAGCAGTGAACTAGCGGGGGGGCAAGAGACCCAGTACTTC.

CDR3 sequence (DNA): TGCAGCGTTCACCTTCGATGGTACACCTTC. Translation: CSVHLRWYTF. This sequence joins TRBV29-1 and TRBJ1-2; D is unclear. This CDR3 region has 10 residues. V was pared by 5 bases and J by 11 bases, with 12 bases between. CDR1 SQVTM and CDR2 ANQGSEA come from the germline V gene.

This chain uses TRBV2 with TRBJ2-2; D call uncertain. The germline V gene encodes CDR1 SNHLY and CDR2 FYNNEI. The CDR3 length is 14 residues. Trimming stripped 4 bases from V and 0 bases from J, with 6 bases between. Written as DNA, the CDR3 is TGTGCCAGCAGTGGCAGCTCGAACACCGGGGAGCTGTTTTTT. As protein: CASSGSSNTGELFF.

The CDR3 DNA reads as TGTGCCAGTAGTATAGCGGGAGCCGAGCGCATTCAGTACTTC. It specifies CASSIAGAERIQYF. V usage is TRBV19 and J usage is TRBJ2-4; a weak D match, TRBD2 (6 bases). There are 14 residues in the CDR3. Germline CDR1 reads LNHDA; CDR2 reads SQIVND (reference sequence). V was pared by 1 base and J by 9 bases, with 13 bases between.

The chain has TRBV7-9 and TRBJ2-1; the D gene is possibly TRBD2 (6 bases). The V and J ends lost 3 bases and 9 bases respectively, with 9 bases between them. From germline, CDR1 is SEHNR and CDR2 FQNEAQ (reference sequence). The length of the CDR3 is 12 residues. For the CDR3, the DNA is TGTGCCAGCAGCTTGGGGGGTTTTGAGCAGTTCTTC. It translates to CASSLGGFEQFF.

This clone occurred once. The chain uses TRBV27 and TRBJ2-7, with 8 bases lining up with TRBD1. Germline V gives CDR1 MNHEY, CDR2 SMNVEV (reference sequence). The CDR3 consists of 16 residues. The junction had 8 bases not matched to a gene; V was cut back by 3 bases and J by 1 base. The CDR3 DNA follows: TGTGCCAGCAGTTTCCGCAGGGGGACAGGTTCCTACGAGCAGTACTTC. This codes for CASSFRRGTGSYEQYF.

This CDR3 reads CASSYSLQENSPLHF. The CDR3 region has the DNA TGTGCCAGCAGTTACTCGTTACAGGAAAATTCACCCCTCCACTTT. The chain has TRBV6-5 and TRBJ1-6; D perhaps matches TRBD1 (5 bases). CDR3 length equals 15 residues. The V gene lost 0 bases and the J gene lost 7 bases, with 10 bases spanning the gap. Germline V gene data show CDR1 as MNHEY and CDR2 as SVGAGI.

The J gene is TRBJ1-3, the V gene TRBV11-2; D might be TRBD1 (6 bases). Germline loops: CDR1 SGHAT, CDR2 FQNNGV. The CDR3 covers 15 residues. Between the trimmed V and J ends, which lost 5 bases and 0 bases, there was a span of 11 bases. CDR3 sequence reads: CASSPTGTSGNTIYF. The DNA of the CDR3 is TGTGCCAGCAGCCCGACAGGAACCTCTGGAAACACCATATATTTT. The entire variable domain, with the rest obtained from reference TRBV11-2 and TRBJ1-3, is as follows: EAGVAQSPRYKIIEKRQSVAFWCNPISGHATLYWYQQILGQGPKLLIQFQNNGVVDDSQLPKDRFSAERLKGVDSTLKIQPAKLEDSAVYLCASSPTGTSGNTIYFGEGSWLTVV.

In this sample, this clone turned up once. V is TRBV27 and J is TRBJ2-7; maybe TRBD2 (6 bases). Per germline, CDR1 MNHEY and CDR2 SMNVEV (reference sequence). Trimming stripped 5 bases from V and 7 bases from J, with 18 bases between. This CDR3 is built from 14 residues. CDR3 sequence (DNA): TGTGCCAGCAGTGGGGGACCCCGGGGGTCGGAGCAGTACTTC. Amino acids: CASSGGPRGSEQYF.

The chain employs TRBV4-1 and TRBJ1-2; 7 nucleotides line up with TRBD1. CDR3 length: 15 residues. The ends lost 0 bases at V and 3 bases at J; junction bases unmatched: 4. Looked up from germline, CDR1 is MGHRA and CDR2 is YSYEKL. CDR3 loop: CASSQDPGQDYGYTF. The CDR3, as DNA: TGCGCCAGCAGCCAAGACCCAGGACAGGACTATGGCTACACCTTC.

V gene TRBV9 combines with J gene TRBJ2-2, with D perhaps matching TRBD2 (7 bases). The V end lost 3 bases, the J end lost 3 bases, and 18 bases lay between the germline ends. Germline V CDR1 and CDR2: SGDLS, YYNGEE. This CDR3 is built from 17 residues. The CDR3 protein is CASSDDSAGAYTGELFF. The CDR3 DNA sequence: TGTGCCAGCAGCGATGACTCGGCGGGGGCCTACACCGGGGAGCTGTTTTTT.

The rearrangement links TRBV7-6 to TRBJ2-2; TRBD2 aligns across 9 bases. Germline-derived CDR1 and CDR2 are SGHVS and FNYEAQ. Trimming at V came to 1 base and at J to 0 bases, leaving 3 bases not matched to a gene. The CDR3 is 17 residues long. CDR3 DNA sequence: TGTGCCAGCAGCTTAGACCGGACTAGCGCGAACACCGGGGAGCTGTTTTTT. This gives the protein CASSLDRTSANTGELFF.

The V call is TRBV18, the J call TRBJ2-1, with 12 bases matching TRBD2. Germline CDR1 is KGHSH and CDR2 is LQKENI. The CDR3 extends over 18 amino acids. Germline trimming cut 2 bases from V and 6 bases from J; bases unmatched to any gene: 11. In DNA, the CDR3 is TGTGCCAGCTCACCAAACAATCTAGCGGGGGGGCTCAGCAATGAGCAGTTCTTC. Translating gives CASSPNNLAGGLSNEQFF. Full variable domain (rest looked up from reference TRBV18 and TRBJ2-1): NAGVMQNPRHLVRRRGQEARLRCSPMKGHSHVYWYRQLPEEGLKFMVYLQKENIIDESGMPKERFSAEFPKEGPSILRIQQVVRGDSAAYFCASSPNNLAGGLSNEQFFGPGTRLTVL.

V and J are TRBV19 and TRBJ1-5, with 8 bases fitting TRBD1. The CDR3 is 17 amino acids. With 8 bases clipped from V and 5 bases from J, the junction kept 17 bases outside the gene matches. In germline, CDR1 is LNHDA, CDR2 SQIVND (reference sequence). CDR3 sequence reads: CASEHGGGQGAYQPQHF. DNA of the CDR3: TGTGCCAGTGAGCACGGGGGTGGTCAGGGGGCCTATCAGCCCCAGCATTTT.